The next 13 T cell receptor beta chains were all read from a single sample in a study of OX40 agonist ivuxolimab in advanced cancers. The table came from immunoSEQ multiplex PCR; TCRdb's copy has only in-frame clones and leaves some out. Among tens of thousands of clones listed, over 80% were seen once. The sample in question was CD4+ or CD8+ T cells sorted from blood, obtained in a trial of the OX40 agonist ivuxolimab. The source of these receptors is an adult with an advanced solid tumor such as melanoma, head and neck, liver or kidney cancer.

The chain has TRBV5-1 and TRBJ1-4; D is uncertain. This CDR3 spans 15 amino acids. Germline-derived CDR1 and CDR2 are SGHRS and YFSETQ. V was cut by 0 bases and J by 2 bases, with 8 bases left in between. The DNA for the CDR3 is TGCGCCAGCAGCTTGGGGGGATGGACTAATGAAAAACTGTTTTTT. Its protein product is CASSLGGWTNEKLFF.

This chain connects TRBV6-4 to TRBJ2-7; D ambiguous. The CDR3 has 12 residues. V was pared by 6 bases and J by 4 bases, with 10 bases between. Germline CDR1 and CDR2: MRHNA and SNTAGT. In nucleotides, the CDR3 is TGTGCCAGCAGAGGACCCCCTTACGAGCAGTACTTC. Amino acids: CASRGPPYEQYF.

The rearrangement uses TRBV29-1 and TRBJ1-2, with 7 nucleotides matching TRBD1. From germline, CDR1 is SQVTM and CDR2 ANQGSEA. The CDR3 is made up of 17 amino acids. The ends lost 4 bases at V and 4 bases at J; junction bases unmatched: 18. CDR3 sequence: CSVVTPGSGTVRYGYTF. Here the CDR3 DNA reads TGCAGCGTTGTAACACCGGGATCCGGGACAGTCCGCTATGGCTACACCTTC.

This sequence joins TRBV2 and TRBJ1-5; 8 positions agree with TRBD1. The ends lost 6 bases at V and 7 bases at J; junction bases unmatched: 8. The CDR3 loop spans 14 amino acids. Germline lookup yields CDR1 SNHLY and CDR2 FYNNEI. The CDR3 here is CASRGRQGSQPQHF. In nucleotides, the CDR3 is TGTGCCAGCAGGGGGAGACAGGGGAGCCAGCCCCAGCATTTT. The variable domain in full, with the rest retrieved from reference TRBV2 and TRBJ1-5, is EPEVTQTPSHQVTQMGQEVILRCVPISNHLYFYWYRQILGQKVEFLVSFYNNEISEKSEIFDDQFSVERPDGSNFTLKIRSTKLEDSAMYFCASRGRQGSQPQHFGDGTRLSIL.

This clone came up once. The rearrangement joins TRBV7-8 to TRBJ2-7; D possibly corresponds to TRBD1 (5 bases). V lost 8 bases, J lost 0 bases, and 14 bases lay in between. The CDR3 has 14 residues. Germline V gene lookup returns CDR1 SGHVS and CDR2 FQNEAQ. CDR3 residues: CASDPGYSSYEQYF. Written as DNA, the CDR3 is TGTGCCAGCGACCCAGGGTACAGCTCCTACGAGCAGTACTTC.

The rearrangement links TRBV11-2 to TRBJ2-7; 11 bases map to TRBD2. CDR1 and CDR2 from the germline V gene are SGHAT and FQNNGV. With 5 bases clipped from V and 3 bases from J, the junction kept 9 bases outside the gene matches. This CDR3 contains 16 residues. The CDR3 DNA is TGTGCCAGCAGCCCAAGTCTAGCGGGGGGCCGCTACGAGCAGTACTTC. Protein sequence: CASSPSLAGGRYEQYF. Using reference TRBV11-2 and TRBJ2-7 for the parts outside the CDR3, the full variable domain is EAGVAQSPRYKIIEKRQSVAFWCNPISGHATLYWYQQILGQGPKLLIQFQNNGVVDDSQLPKDRFSAERLKGVDSTLKIQPAKLEDSAVYLCASSPSLAGGRYEQYFGPGTRLTVT.

The CDR3 protein is CASSPTSGRAGELFF. CDR3 sequence (DNA): TGTGCCAGCAGCCCAACTAGCGGGAGAGCGGGGGAGCTGTTTTTT. J is TRBJ2-2 and V is TRBV27; 11 nucleotides align to TRBD2. The CDR3 covers 15 residues. CDR1 is MNHEY, CDR2 SMNVEV, per germline (reference sequence). J was trimmed by 8 bases and V by 6 bases; bases with no gene match: 8.

The V and J genes are TRBV19 and TRBJ2-1, with D tentatively TRBD2 (6 bases). The germline V and J ends were trimmed by 5 bases and 7 bases, with 21 bases remaining between them. The CDR3 is 16 amino acids. Germline assignment: CDR1 LNHDA and CDR2 SQIVND (reference sequence). The CDR3 loop reads CASSRSQGVRGNEQFF. DNA of the CDR3: TGTGCCAGTAGTCGTAGCCAGGGAGTCCGGGGGAATGAGCAGTTCTTC.

The chain joins TRBV4-1 to TRBJ2-7; possible D gene TRBD2, 6 bases. This CDR3 has 14 residues. Looked up from germline, CDR1 is MGHRA and CDR2 is YSYEKL. V was clipped by 4 bases and J by 3 bases, with 13 bases between them. The CDR3 bases are TGCGCCAGCAGCCGACCGGGACTTTTCTACGAGCAGTACTTC. Translation: CASSRPGLFYEQYF.

The chain uses TRBV10-1 and TRBJ1-5, with no clear D. The CDR3 consists of 20 residues. The ends were cut back, 0 bases at V and 0 bases at J, with 21 bases in the middle. Germline assignment: CDR1 WNHNN and CDR2 SYGVQD (reference sequence). This chain's CDR3 is CASSESAAVEKRASNQPQHF. The CDR3 DNA reads as TGCGCCAGCAGTGAGTCCGCCGCCGTGGAGAAACGGGCTAGCAATCAGCCCCAGCATTTT.

The chain recombines TRBV6-6 with TRBJ1-4, with D hard to call. Germline loops: CDR1 MNHNY, CDR2 SVGAGI (reference sequence). The CDR3 has 14 amino acids. V was trimmed by 6 bases and J by 1 base, leaving 9 bases between them. The chain's CDR3 is CASSDGQTNEKLFF. CDR3 nucleotide sequence: TGTGCCAGCAGCGACGGTCAAACTAATGAAAAACTGTTTTTT.

J is TRBJ2-7 and V is TRBV9; D remains unclear. Per germline, CDR1 SGDLS and CDR2 YYNGEE. V lost 0 bases and J lost 12, with 13 bases in between. This CDR3 has 12 residues. In DNA, the CDR3 is TGTGCCAGCAGCGTAGATGGCAGCCTTTTGTACTTC. It encodes CASSVDGSLLYF. Supplemented by reference TRBV9 and TRBJ2-7, the full variable domain reads DSGVTQTPKHLITATGQRVTLRCSPRSGDLSVYWYQQSLDQGLQFLIQYYNGEERAKGNILERFSAQQFPDLHSELNLSSLELGDSALYFCASSVDGSLLYFGPGTRLTVT.

CDR3 region: CASSAGTGRNYGYTF. In nucleotides, the CDR3 is TGTGCCAGCAGCGCCGGGACAGGGAGGAACTATGGCTACACCTTC. The chain uses TRBV27 and TRBJ1-2; 9 bases fit TRBD1. CDR1 and CDR2 (germline): MNHEY, SMNVEV (reference sequence). The J segment lost 2 bases and the V segment lost 6 bases, leaving 7 bases of the junction unmatched. The CDR3 runs to 15 residues.